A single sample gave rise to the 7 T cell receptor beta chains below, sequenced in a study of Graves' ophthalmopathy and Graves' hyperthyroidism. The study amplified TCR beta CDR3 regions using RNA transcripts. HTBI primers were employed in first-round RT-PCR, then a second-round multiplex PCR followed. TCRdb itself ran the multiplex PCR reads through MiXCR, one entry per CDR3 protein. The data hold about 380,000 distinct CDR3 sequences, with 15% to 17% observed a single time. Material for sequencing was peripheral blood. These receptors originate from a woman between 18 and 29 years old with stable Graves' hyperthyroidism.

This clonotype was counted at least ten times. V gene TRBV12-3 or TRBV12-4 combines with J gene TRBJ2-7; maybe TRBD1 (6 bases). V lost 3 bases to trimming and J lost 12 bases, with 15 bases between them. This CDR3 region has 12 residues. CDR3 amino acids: CASSFGQSPTYF. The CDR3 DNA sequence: TGTGCCAGCAGTTTTGGACAGTCACCCACGTACTTC.

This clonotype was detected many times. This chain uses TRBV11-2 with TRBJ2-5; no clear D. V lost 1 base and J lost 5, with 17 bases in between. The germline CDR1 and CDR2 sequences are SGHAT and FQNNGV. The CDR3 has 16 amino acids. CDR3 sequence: CASSLVLRVRSETQYF. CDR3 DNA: TGTGCCAGCAGCTTAGTACTACGGGTCCGATCGGAGACCCAGTACTTC.

The CDR3 here is CASGAQETQYF. DNA for the CDR3: TGTGCCAGCGGGGCCCAAGAGACCCAGTACTTC. The J gene is TRBJ2-5, the V gene TRBV2; weak D call: TRBD1 (5 bases). CDR1 is SNHLY and CDR2 is FYNNEI in the germline V gene. Trimming took off 8 bases at V and 1 base at J, with 5 bases between the two ends. The CDR3 is made up of 11 amino acids.

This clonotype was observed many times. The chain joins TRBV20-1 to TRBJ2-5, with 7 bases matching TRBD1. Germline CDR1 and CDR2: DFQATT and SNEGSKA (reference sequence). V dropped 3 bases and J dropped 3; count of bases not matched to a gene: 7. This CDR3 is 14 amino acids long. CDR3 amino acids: CSASKDRWEETQYF. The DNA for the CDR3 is TGCAGTGCTAGCAAGGACAGGTGGGAAGAGACCCAGTACTTC.

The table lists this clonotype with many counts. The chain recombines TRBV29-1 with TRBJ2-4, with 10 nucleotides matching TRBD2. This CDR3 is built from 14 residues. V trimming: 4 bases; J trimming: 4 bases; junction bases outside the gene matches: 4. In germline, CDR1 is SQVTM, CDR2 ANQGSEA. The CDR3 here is CSVVSSGGKNIQYF. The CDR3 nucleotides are TGCAGCGTTGTCTCTAGCGGGGGAAAAAACATTCAGTACTTC.

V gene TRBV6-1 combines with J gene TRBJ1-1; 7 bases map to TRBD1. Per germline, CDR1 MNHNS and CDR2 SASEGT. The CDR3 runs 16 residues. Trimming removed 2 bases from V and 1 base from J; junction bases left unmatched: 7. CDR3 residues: CASSEFYGQANTEAFF. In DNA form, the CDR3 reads TGTGCCAGCAGTGAATTTTACGGACAGGCGAACACTGAAGCTTTCTTT.

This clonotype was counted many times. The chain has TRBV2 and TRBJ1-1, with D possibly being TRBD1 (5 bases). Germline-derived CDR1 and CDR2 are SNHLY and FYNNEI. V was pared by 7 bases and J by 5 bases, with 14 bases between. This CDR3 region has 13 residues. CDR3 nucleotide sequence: TGTGCCAGCACTAAGGGGAGGGAGACTGAAGCTTTCTTT. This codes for CASTKGRETEAFF. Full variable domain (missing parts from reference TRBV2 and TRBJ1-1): EPEVTQTPSHQVTQMGQEVILRCVPISNHLYFYWYRQILGQKVEFLVSFYNNEISEKSEIFDDQFSVERPDGSNFTLKIRSTKLEDSAMYFCASTKGRETEAFFGQGTRLTVV.